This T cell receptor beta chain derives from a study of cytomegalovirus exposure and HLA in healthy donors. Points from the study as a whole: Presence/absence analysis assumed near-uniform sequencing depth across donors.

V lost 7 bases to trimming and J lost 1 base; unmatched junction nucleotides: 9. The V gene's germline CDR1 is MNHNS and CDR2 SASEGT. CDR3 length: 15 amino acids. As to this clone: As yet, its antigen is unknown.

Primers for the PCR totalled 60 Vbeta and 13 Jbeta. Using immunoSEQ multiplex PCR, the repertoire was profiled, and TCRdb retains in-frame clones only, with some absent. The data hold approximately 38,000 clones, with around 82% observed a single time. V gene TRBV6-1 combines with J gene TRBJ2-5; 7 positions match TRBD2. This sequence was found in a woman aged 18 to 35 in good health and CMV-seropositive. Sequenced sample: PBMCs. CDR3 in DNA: TGTGCCAGCACACGACGGCTAGCGGCCCAAGAGACCCAGTACTTC. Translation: CASTRRLAAQETQYF.